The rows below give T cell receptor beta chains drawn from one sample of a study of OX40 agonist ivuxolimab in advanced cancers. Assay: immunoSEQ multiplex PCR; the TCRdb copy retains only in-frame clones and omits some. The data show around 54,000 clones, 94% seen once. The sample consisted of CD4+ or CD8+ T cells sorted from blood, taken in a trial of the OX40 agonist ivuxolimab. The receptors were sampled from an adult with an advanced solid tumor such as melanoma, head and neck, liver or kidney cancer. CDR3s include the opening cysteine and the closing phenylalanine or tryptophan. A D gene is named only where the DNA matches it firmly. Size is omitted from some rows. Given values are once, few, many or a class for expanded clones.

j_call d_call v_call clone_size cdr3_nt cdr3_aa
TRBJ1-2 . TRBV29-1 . TGCAGCGGAGGGACGGGAGCCTATGGCTACACCTTC CSGGTGAYGYTF
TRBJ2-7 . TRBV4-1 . TGCGCCAGCAGCCAAGTCCAGGGATTACTCTACGAGCAGTACTTC CASSQVQGLLYEQYF
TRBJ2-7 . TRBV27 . TGTGCCAGCAGTTTAGCGCCAGGGGACTACGAGCAGTACTTC CASSLAPGDYEQYF
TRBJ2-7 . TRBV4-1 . TGCGCCAGCAGCCAAGCGGGGATGCGCGAGCAGTACTTC CASSQAGMREQYF
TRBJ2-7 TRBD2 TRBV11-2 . TGTGCCAGCAGCCCAGCCTTCAAACCTAGCGGGAGGGCCTTCGACGAGCAGTACTTC CASSPAFKPSGRAFDEQYF
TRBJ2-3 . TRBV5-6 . TGTGCCAGCAGCTTAAGCGCCAGTTACCTCACAGATACGCAGTATTTT CASSLSASYLTDTQYF
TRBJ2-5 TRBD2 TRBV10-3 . TGTGCCATCCAAAACTCTGGGCTAGCGGGAGATGGGTCTGGAGAGACCCAGTACTTC CAIQNSGLAGDGSGETQYF
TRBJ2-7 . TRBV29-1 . TGCAGCGTTGAAGATCCTTTAGTCCACGAGCAGTACTTC CSVEDPLVHEQYF
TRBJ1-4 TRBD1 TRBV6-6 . TGTGCCGCCCAAACAGGGGTGGCTAATGAAAAACTGTTTTTT CAAQTGVANEKLFF
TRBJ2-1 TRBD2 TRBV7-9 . TGTGCCAGCAGCCCCTGGGCGGGGGGCTCCTACAATGAGCAGTTCTTC CASSPWAGGSYNEQFF
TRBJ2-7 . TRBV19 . TGTGCCACCGCTCCCAGGACTAACTACGAGCAGTACTTC CATAPRTNYEQYF
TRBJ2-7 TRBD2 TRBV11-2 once TGTGCCAGCAGGGAGGGACTAGCGGGGGCCCACTCCTACGAGCAGTACTTC CASREGLAGAHSYEQYF
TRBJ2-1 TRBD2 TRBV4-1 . TGCGCCAGCAGCCAAGATCGCCTAGCGGGAGTCTACAATGAGCAGTTCTTC CASSQDRLAGVYNEQFF
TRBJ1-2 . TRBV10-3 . TGTGCCATCAGTGAGTCTGCAGGGGATGGCTACACCTTC CAISESAGDGYTF
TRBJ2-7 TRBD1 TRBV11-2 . TGTGCCAGCAGCTTCGGGACAGGGGAATACGAGCAGTACTTC CASSFGTGEYEQYF
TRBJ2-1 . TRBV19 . TGTGCCAGTAGTATACAGGGTCCGGATGAGCAGTTCTTC CASSIQGPDEQFF
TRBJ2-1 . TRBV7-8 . TGTGCCAGCAGCTTAGTTCACGGCCGCACTGCGGGTGAGCAGTTCTTC CASSLVHGRTAGEQFF
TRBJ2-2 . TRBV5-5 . TGTGCCAGCAGCTTGTCTCGCACCGGGGAGCTGTTTTTT CASSLSRTGELFF
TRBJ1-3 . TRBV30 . TGTGCCTGGAGCTTGATTCGAAACACCATATATTTT CAWSLIRNTIYF
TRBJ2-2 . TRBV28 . TGTGCCAGCACAGCCACGAACACCGGGGAGCTGTTTTTT CASTATNTGELFF
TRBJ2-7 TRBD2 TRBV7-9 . TGTGCCAGCAGCCCCCCCCAAGCGGGAGGCCCCTACGAGCAGTACTTC CASSPPQAGGPYEQYF
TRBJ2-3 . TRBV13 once TGTGCCAGCAGCCCCGGGACCACAGATACGCAGTATTTT CASSPGTTDTQYF
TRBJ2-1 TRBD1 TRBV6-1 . TGTGCCAGCAGGAGGGGACAGGGGGAAAATGAGCAGTTCTTC CASRRGQGENEQFF
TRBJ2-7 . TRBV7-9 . TGTGCCAGCACCGACGACAGAACCTACGAGCAGTACTTC CASTDDRTYEQYF
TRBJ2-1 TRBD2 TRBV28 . TGTGCCAGCACCCCGGGAGGGGTCGCCTACAATGAGCAGTTCTTC CASTPGGVAYNEQFF
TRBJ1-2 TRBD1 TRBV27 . TGTGCCAGCAGTGTAGGGACAGGGGCTTACTATGGCTACACCTTC CASSVGTGAYYGYTF
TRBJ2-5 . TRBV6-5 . TGTGCCACACTACACCAGGTCGAAGAGACCCAGTACTTC CATLHQVEETQYF
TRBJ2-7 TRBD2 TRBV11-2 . TGTGCCAGCAGTAAGCGGGGTAGCTCCTACGAGCAGTACTTC CASSKRGSSYEQYF
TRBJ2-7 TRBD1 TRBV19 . TGTGCCAGTAGCCTGGGGACAGGGGCGTACGAGCAGTACTTC CASSLGTGAYEQYF
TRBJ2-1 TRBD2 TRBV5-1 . TGCGCCAGCAGCCTACCGGGACTAGCGGCTCTAAGCTCCTACAATGAGCAGTTCTTC CASSLPGLAALSSYNEQFF
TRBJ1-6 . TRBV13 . TGTGCCAGCAGCACCGACAGGTTGTCACCCCTCCACTTT CASSTDRLSPLHF
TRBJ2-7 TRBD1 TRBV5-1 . TGCGCCAGTCGAACAGGGGGCAAATACGAGCAGTACTTC CASRTGGKYEQYF
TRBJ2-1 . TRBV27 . TGTGCCAGCAGCCTCGCAGGGCCGGGGGAGCAGTTCTTC CASSLAGPGEQFF
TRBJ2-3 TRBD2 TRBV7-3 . TGTGCCAGCAGCTTAAGGCTAGCGGCAGATACGCAGTATTTT CASSLRLAADTQYF
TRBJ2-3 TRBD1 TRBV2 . TGTGCCAGCCTATCTTTCCGGGACAGGGTAGGAGATACGCAGTATTTT CASLSFRDRVGDTQYF